The next 25 T cell receptor beta chains were all read from a single sample in a study of blood T cells in healthy people across ages. A second PCR, run for about 7 to 11 cycles, used a sample-barcoded 5' primer plus a J-beta primer mix. Via MiXCR, TCRdb re-called the 5' RACE reads, giving one row per CDR3 protein. The table includes about 780,000 distinct CDR3 sequences, roughly 46% detected once. The specimen was blood. These receptors came from an elderly man in good health.

This clonotype was seen a handful of times. The CDR3 spells CASSTFPGLRYNEQFF. CDR3 nucleotides: TGTGCCAGCAGCACTTTTCCGGGACTAAGATACAATGAGCAGTTCTTC. The chain joins TRBV7-8 to TRBJ2-1; 7 bases line up with TRBD2. The germline CDR1 and CDR2 sequences are SGHVS and FQNEAQ. V lost 5 bases to trimming and J lost 4 bases; unmatched junction nucleotides: 11. This CDR3 comprises 16 residues.

There are many counts of this clonotype. The J gene is TRBJ2-1, the V gene TRBV7-2; D is perhaps TRBD1 or TRBD2 (5 bases each). Deletions cut 2 bases from V and 4 bases from J, with 12 bases between. Germline loops: CDR1 SGHTA, CDR2 FQGNSA. The CDR3 covers 15 residues. CDR3 DNA: TGTGCCAGCAGCTTACGTGGGGGTAGATACAATGAGCAGTTCTTC. Amino acids: CASSLRGGRYNEQFF.

This clonotype was recorded only once. V is TRBV4-3 and J is TRBJ2-4; D gene unclear. This CDR3 is 15 amino acids long. V was pared by 4 bases and J by 0 bases, with 10 bases between. Looked up from germline, CDR1 is LGHNA and CDR2 is YSLEER. The CDR3 sequence: CASSRTQIAKNIQYF. In DNA form, the CDR3 reads TGCGCCAGCAGCCGCACTCAGATAGCCAAAAACATTCAGTACTTC.

This clonotype occurred many times. The gene calls are TRBV5-1 and TRBJ2-1, with 9 bases aligning to TRBD2. Germline V CDR1 and CDR2: SGHRS, YFSETQ. CDR3 length equals 14 residues. The V gene end was trimmed by 0 bases and the J gene end by 6 bases; junction bases not matched to a gene: 1. The DNA for the CDR3 is TGCGCCAGCAGCTTGGCGACTAGCGGCAATGAGCAGTTCTTC. This translates into CASSLATSGNEQFF.

This sequence joins TRBV10-3 and TRBJ1-5, with TRBD1 as a possible D gene (6 bases). The CDR3 is made up of 15 amino acids. V lost 5 bases to trimming and J lost 4 bases, with 15 bases between them. CDR1 ENHRY and CDR2 SYGVKD come from the germline V gene. The CDR3 sequence: CAISHQGLRNQPQHF. The DNA for the CDR3 is TGTGCCATCAGTCATCAGGGGTTAAGGAATCAGCCCCAGCATTTT.

The V call is TRBV5-1, the J call TRBJ2-1; 13 nucleotides align to TRBD2. Per germline, CDR1 SGHRS and CDR2 YFSETQ. Losses at the gene ends were 1 base for V and 8 bases for J; bases not matched to a gene: 6. The length of the CDR3 is 16 residues. The CDR3 here is CASSLWTSGSTDEQFF. In DNA, the CDR3 is TGCGCCAGCAGCTTGTGGACTAGCGGGAGTACCGATGAGCAGTTCTTC.

The V and J genes are TRBV28 and TRBJ2-1, with D possibly TRBD2 on 5 matching bases. The length of the CDR3 is 15 residues. V was cut by 6 bases and J by 5 bases, with 17 bases left in between. Germline assignment: CDR1 MDHEN and CDR2 SYDVKM. CDR3 loop: CASRLGRGLNNEQFF. For the CDR3, the DNA is TGTGCCAGCAGGCTTGGACGGGGTTTGAACAATGAGCAGTTCTTC.

The chain employs TRBV5-1 and TRBJ2-5, with D maybe TRBD1 (6 bases). Germline V lookup: CDR1 SGHRS, CDR2 YFSETQ. Trimming removed 1 base from V and 1 base from J, with 8 bases in between. The CDR3 is made up of 14 amino acids. CDR3 coding DNA: TGCGCCAGCAGCTTGTACAGGGCCCAAGAGACCCAGTACTTC. This sequence encodes CASSLYRAQETQYF.

The chain joins TRBV7-2 to TRBJ2-1, with 7 bases matching TRBD2. The V segment lost 5 bases and the J segment 6 bases; nucleotides outside the gene matches: 10. The CDR3 sequence is 15 residues long. Germline V gene data show CDR1 as SGHTA and CDR2 as FQGNSA. CDR3 sequence: CASSRSSGIGNEQFF. In nucleotides, the CDR3 is TGTGCCAGCAGCCGATCCAGCGGGATAGGCAATGAGCAGTTCTTC.

This clonotype was recorded a few times. This sequence joins TRBV12-3 or TRBV12-4 and TRBJ2-1, with D perhaps TRBD2 (6 bases). V lost 6 bases and J lost 5, with 11 bases in between. This CDR3 region has 13 residues. CDR3 sequence: CASRGRDHNEQFF. The CDR3 DNA follows: TGTGCCAGCAGAGGGCGGGACCACAATGAGCAGTTCTTC.

J is TRBJ1-2 and V is TRBV29-1, with a tentative D call TRBD1 (5 bases). The CDR3 runs to 13 residues. V shed 4 bases and J shed 4 bases, with 13 bases lying between them. In germline, CDR1 is SQVTM, CDR2 ANQGSEA. The CDR3: CSVVGAGGYGYTF. CDR3 nucleotides: TGCAGCGTTGTCGGGGCGGGGGGCTATGGCTACACCTTC.

The chain employs TRBV20-1 and TRBJ1-4, with 10 bases matching TRBD1. The CDR3 is made up of 14 amino acids. CDR1 and CDR2 (germline): DFQATT, SNEGSKA (reference sequence). The trim removed 3 bases at V and 5 bases at J, leaving 3 bases unmatched. CDR3 sequence: CSASPGQGNEKLFF. CDR3 bases: TGCAGTGCTAGCCCGGGACAGGGGAATGAAAAACTGTTTTTT.

The chain uses TRBV7-2 and TRBJ1-1; no reliable D call. The CDR3 runs to 16 residues. Trimming pared 5 bases from V and 6 bases from J, leaving 22 bases between. Germline V gene data show CDR1 as SGHTA and CDR2 as FQGNSA. CDR3 nucleotides: TGTGCCAGCAGCCGCCCTTTGGGGTCTTATAGCCCTGAAGCTTTCTTT. Amino acids: CASSRPLGSYSPEAFF.

The chain joins TRBV2 to TRBJ2-4, with D perhaps matching TRBD1 or TRBD2 (5 bases each). Trimming cost V 0 bases and J 9 bases, with 9 bases left between them. This CDR3 has 13 amino acids. Germline V gene sequence: CDR1 SNHLY, CDR2 FYNNEI. The CDR3 coding sequence is TGTGCCAGCAGTGAAGCCAGAGGGGCCATTCAGTACTTC. Translation: CASSEARGAIQYF.

The chain is built from TRBV7-2 and TRBJ2-1; tentative D call: TRBD2 (6 bases). Germline assignment: CDR1 SGHTA and CDR2 FQGNSA. CDR3 length: 15 amino acids. V lost 10 bases and J 6 bases, leaving 22 bases between the germline ends. Here the CDR3 DNA reads TGTGCCATCTCGTTAGGCGGGGACCGGCGCAATGAGCAGTTCTTC. Protein product: CAISLGGDRRNEQFF.

V usage is TRBV5-1 and J usage is TRBJ2-7; 9 bases match TRBD2. Germline CDR1 and CDR2: SGHRS and YFSETQ. There are 15 residues in the CDR3. J lost 6 bases, V lost 6 bases, and 13 bases had no gene match. This CDR3 is CASMLVSSGTGEQYF. The CDR3 DNA sequence: TGCGCCAGCATGCTAGTGTCTAGCGGGACCGGCGAGCAGTACTTC.

This clonotype was seen repeatedly, ten times or more. This chain connects TRBV9 to TRBJ2-7; no firm D call. The length of the CDR3 is 13 residues. V lost 4 bases and J lost 3, with 11 bases in between. Germline V gene data show CDR1 as SGDLS and CDR2 as YYNGEE. The CDR3 spells CASSPADGYEQYF. The CDR3 DNA sequence: TGTGCCAGCAGCCCCGCGGACGGCTACGAGCAGTACTTC.

J is TRBJ2-7 and V is TRBV5-1; 7 bases are shared with TRBD1. Germline V CDR1 and CDR2: SGHRS, YFSETQ. The length of the CDR3 is 21 residues. V trimming: 4 bases; J trimming: 7 bases; junction bases outside the gene matches: 32. The CDR3 here is CASSDPLNRPLGTDIYNEQYF. DNA for the CDR3: TGCGCCAGCAGCGACCCTCTCAACCGTCCCCTCGGGACAGACATATACAATGAGCAGTACTTC.

On this clonotype itself: This clone may be a read error of a much larger clone one base away. The J gene is TRBJ2-3, the V gene TRBV11-3, with 8 bases fitting TRBD2. The V gene end was trimmed by 5 bases and the J gene end by 8 bases; junction bases not matched to a gene: 12. CDR1 and CDR2 from the germline V gene are SGHNT and YENEEA. The CDR3 is 15 amino acids. CDR3 coding DNA: TGTGCCAGCAGCGAACGGGGGGGGAGGAGGAGTACGCAGTATTTT. This encodes CASSERGGRRSTQYF.

Comments on this clonotype: At one of its ends the junction is not consistent with the germline gene, which may arise from a read error. This sequence joins TRBV9 and TRBJ2-3, with TRBD2 matching over 13 bases. Germline-derived CDR1 and CDR2 are SGDLS and YYNGEE. This CDR3 has 18 amino acids. The CDR3 protein is CAGSPLRLAGGSTDTQYF. CDR3 DNA: TGTGCCGGCAGCCCCCTCCGACTAGCGGGGGGTAGCACAGATACGCAGTATTTT.

The rearrangement joins TRBV7-2 to TRBJ2-1, with D possibly being TRBD2 (5 bases). Trimming took off 1 base at V and 10 bases at J, with 17 bases between the two ends. Germline values: CDR1 SGHTA, CDR2 FQGNSA. The CDR3 covers 15 residues. The CDR3 spells CASSLVGAGLSEQFF. In nucleotides, the CDR3 is TGTGCCAGCAGCTTAGTGGGAGCCGGTTTGAGCGAGCAGTTCTTC. The whole variable domain, remainder taken from reference TRBV7-2 and TRBJ2-1, is GAGVSQSPSNKVTEKGKDVELRCDPISGHTALYWYRQSLGQGLEFLIYFQGNSAPDKSGLPSDRFSAERTGGSVSTLTIQRTQQEDSAVYLCASSLVGAGLSEQFFGPGTRLTVL.

This clonotype has only a few counts. This chain connects TRBV20-1 to TRBJ2-5; 7 bases line up with TRBD2. Germline CDR1 is DFQATT and CDR2 is SNEGSKA (reference sequence). After removal of 3 bases from V and 5 bases from J, the junction contained 6 bases not matched to a gene. CDR3 length equals 13 residues. The CDR3 is CSARGLRGETQYF. The CDR3 bases are TGCAGTGCTAGGGGGTTGCGGGGGGAGACCCAGTACTTC.

This rearrangement joins TRBV10-3 to TRBJ2-2; D is unclear. Trimming stripped 0 bases from V and 6 bases from J, with 8 bases between. Germline V gene data show CDR1 as ENHRY and CDR2 as SYGVKD. The CDR3 has 14 residues. For the CDR3, the DNA is TGTGCCATCAGTGAGTCGATACGGGCCGGGGAGCTGTTTTTT. Its translation: CAISESIRAGELFF.

The J gene is TRBJ2-3, the V gene TRBV28; 14 bases map to TRBD2. Germline V gene lookup returns CDR1 MDHEN and CDR2 SYDVKM. V shed 5 bases, J shed 5 bases, and the junction held 6 bases outside the gene matches. The CDR3 extends over 16 amino acids. DNA for the CDR3: TGTGCCAGCAGTGCCAGACTAGCGGGAGGGGGAGATACGCAGTATTTT. Its translation: CASSARLAGGGDTQYF.

The sample holds one count of this clonotype. The chain carries TRBV27 and TRBJ1-2; the D is unclear. The CDR3 contains 14 residues. The germline V and J ends were trimmed by 8 bases and 6 bases, with 19 bases remaining between them. Germline V gene sequence: CDR1 MNHEY, CDR2 SMNVEV (reference sequence). CDR3 in DNA: TGTGCCAGCGGTACAAACGGGGTTTTTGATGGCTACACCTTC. It yields the protein CASGTNGVFDGYTF.